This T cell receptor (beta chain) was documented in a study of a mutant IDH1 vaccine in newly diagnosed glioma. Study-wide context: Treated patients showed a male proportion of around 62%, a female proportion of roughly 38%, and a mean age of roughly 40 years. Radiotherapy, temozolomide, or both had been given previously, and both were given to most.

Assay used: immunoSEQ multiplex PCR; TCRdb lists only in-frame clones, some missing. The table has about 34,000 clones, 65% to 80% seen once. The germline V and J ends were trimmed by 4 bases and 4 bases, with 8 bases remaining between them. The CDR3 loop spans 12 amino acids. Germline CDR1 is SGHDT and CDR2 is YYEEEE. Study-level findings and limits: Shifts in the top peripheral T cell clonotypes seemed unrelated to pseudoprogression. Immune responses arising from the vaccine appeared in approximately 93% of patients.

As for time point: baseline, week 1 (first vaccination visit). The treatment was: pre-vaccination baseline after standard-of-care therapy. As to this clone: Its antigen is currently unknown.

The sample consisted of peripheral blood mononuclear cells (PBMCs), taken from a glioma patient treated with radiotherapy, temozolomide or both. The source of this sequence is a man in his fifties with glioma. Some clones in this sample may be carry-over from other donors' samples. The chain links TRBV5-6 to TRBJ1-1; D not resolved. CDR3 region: CASSVVGTEAFF. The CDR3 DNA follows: TGTGCCAGCAGCGTAGTGGGCACTGAAGCTTTCTTT. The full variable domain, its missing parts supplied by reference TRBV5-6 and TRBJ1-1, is DAGVTQSPTHLIKTRGQQVTLRCSPKSGHDTVSWYQQALGQGPQFIFQYYEEEERQRGNFPDRFSGHQFPNYSSELNVNALLLGDSALYLCASSVVGTEAFFGQGTRLTVV.